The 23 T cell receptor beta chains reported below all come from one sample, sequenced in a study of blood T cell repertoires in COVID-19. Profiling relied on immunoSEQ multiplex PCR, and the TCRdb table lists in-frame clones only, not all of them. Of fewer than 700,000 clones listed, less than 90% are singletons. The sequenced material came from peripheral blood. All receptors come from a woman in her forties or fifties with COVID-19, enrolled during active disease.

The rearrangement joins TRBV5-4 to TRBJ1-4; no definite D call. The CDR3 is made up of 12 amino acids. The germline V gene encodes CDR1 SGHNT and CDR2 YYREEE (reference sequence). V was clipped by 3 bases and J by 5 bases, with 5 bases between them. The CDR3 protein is CASSSPNEKLFF. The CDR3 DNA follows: TGTGCCAGCAGCTCCCCGAATGAAAAACTGTTTTTT.

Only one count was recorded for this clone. The CDR3 DNA reads as TGTGCCAGCTCACCCCCCCGGGACTTCTACAATGAGCAGTTCTTC. It yields the protein CASSPPRDFYNEQFF. The J gene is TRBJ2-1, the V gene TRBV18, with a possible D match to TRBD2 (6 bases). The CDR3 sequence is 15 residues long. V lost 3 bases to trimming and J lost 3 bases, with 12 bases between them. The V gene's germline CDR1 is KGHSH and CDR2 LQKENI.

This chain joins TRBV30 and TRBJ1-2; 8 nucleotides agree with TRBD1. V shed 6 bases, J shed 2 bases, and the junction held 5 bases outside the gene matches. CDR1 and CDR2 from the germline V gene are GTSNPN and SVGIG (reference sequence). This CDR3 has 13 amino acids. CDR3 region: CACWTGTNYGYTF. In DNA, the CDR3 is TGTGCCTGCTGGACAGGGACCAACTATGGCTACACCTTC.

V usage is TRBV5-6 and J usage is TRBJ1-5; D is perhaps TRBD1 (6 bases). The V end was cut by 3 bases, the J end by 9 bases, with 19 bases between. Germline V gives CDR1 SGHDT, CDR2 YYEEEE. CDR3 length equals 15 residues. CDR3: CASSSGGALGRPQHF. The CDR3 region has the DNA TGTGCCAGCAGCTCCGGGGGGGCCCTGGGACGGCCCCAGCATTTT.

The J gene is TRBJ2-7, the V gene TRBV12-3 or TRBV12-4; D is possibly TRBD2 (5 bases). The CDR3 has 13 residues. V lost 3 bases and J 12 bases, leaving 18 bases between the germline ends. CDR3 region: CASSLNSLGDSYF. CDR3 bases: TGTGCCAGCAGTTTGAACTCCCTGGGAGACTCGTACTTC.

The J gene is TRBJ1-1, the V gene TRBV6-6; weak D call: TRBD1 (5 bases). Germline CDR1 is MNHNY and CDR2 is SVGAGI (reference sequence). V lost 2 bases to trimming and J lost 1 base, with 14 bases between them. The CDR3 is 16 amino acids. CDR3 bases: TGTGCCAGCAGTTACCCGGACGGGGGTGGGAACACTGAAGCTTTCTTT. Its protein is CASSYPDGGGNTEAFF.

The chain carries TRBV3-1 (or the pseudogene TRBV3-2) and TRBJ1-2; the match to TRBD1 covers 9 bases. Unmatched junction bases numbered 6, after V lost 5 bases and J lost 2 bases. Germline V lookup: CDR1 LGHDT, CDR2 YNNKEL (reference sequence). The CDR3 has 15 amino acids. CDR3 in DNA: TGTGCCAGCAGCTACGGGACAGGGCTAAACTATGGCTACACCTTC. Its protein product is CASSYGTGLNYGYTF.

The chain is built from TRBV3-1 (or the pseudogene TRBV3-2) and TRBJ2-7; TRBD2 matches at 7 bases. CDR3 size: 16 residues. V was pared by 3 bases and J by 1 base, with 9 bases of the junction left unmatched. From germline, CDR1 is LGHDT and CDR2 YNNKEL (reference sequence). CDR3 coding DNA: TGTGCCAGCAGCCATCACCCATCAGCGGGGTCCTACGAGCAGTACTTC. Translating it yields CASSHHPSAGSYEQYF.

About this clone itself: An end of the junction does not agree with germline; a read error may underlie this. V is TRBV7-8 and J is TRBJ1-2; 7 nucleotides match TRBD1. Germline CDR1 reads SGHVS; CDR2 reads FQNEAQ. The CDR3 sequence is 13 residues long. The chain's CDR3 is CATSGRGDYGYTF. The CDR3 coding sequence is TGTGCCACCAGCGGCAGGGGGGACTATGGCTACACCTTC.

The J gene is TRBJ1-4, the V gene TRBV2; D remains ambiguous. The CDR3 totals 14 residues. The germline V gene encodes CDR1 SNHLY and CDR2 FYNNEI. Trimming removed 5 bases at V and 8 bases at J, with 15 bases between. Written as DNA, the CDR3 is TGTGCCAGCAGTAGAGGAAGAGAGAGGGAAAAACTGTTTTTT. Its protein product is CASSRGREREKLFF.

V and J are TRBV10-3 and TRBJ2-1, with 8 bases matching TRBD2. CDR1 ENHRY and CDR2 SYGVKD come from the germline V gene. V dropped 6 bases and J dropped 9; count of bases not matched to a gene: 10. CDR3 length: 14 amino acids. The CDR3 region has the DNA TGTGCCATCAGCCTAAGTAGCGGGGAGGGTGAGCAGTTCTTC. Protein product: CAISLSSGEGEQFF.

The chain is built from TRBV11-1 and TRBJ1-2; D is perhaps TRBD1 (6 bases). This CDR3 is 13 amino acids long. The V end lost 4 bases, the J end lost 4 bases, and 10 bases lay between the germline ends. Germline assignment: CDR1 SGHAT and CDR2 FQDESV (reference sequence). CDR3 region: CASSSDSPYGYTF. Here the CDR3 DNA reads TGTGCCAGCAGCTCGGACAGCCCCTATGGCTACACCTTC. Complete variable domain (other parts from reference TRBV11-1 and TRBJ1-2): EAEVAQSPRYKITEKSQAVAFWCDPISGHATLYWYRQILGQGPELLVQFQDESVVDDSQLPKDRFSAERLKGVDSTLKIQPAELGDSAMYLCASSSDSPYGYTFGSGTRLTVV.

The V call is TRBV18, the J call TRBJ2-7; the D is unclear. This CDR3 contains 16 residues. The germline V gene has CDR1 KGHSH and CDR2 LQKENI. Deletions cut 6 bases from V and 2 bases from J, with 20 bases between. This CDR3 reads CASSPVATGSPYEQYF. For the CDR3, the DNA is TGTGCCAGCTCTCCAGTAGCAACGGGTTCCCCCTACGAGCAGTACTTC.

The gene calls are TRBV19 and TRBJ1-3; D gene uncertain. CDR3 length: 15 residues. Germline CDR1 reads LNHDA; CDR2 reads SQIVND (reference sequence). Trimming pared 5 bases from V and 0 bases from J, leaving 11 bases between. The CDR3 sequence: CASSDFPSSGNTIYF. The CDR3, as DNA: TGTGCCAGTAGTGACTTTCCGAGCTCTGGAAACACCATATATTTT.

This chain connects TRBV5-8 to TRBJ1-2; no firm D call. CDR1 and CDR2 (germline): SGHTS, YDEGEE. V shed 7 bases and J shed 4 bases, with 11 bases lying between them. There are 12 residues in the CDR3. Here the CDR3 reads CASARGAYGYTF. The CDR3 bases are TGTGCCAGCGCACGGGGTGCCTATGGCTACACCTTC.

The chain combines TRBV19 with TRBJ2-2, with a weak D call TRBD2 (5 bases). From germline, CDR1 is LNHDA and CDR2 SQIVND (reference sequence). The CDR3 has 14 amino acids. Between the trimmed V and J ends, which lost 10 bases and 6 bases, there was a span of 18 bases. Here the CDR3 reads CATLRAGEAGELFF. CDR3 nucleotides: TGTGCCACTCTAAGGGCCGGGGAAGCCGGGGAGCTGTTTTTT.

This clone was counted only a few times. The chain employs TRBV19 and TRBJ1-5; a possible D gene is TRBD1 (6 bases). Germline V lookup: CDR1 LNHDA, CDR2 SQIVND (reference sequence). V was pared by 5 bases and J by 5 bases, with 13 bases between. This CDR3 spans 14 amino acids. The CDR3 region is CASSQTGSDQPQHF. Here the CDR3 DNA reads TGTGCCAGTAGTCAAACAGGGAGTGATCAGCCCCAGCATTTT.

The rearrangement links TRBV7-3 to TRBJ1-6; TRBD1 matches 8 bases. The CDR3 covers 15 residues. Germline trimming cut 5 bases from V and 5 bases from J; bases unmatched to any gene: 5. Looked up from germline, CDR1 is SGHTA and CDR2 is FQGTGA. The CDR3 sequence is CASSPQGQDNSPLHF. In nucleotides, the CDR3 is TGTGCCAGCAGCCCCCAGGGACAGGATAATTCACCCCTCCACTTT.

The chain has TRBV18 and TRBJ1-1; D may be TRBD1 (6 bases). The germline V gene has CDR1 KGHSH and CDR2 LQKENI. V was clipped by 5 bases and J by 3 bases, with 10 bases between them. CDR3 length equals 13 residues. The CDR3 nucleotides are TGTGCCAGCTCATTATCAGGGGACACTGAAGCTTTCTTT. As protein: CASSLSGDTEAFF.

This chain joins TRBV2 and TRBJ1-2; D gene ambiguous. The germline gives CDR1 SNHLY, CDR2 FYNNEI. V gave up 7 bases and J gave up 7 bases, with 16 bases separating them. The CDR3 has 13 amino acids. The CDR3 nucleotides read TGTGCCAGCAATCCTATTCCCCCAAGTGGCTACACCTTC. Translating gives CASNPIPPSGYTF.

The CDR3 reads CASSMTSGDTDTQYF. DNA for the CDR3: TGTGCCAGCAGCATGACTAGCGGCGACACAGATACGCAGTATTTT. This sequence joins TRBV6-5 and TRBJ2-3, with 9 positions matching TRBD2. Germline V lookup: CDR1 MNHEY, CDR2 SVGAGI. V lost 6 bases, J lost 2 bases, and 6 bases stayed unmatched. This CDR3 has 15 residues.

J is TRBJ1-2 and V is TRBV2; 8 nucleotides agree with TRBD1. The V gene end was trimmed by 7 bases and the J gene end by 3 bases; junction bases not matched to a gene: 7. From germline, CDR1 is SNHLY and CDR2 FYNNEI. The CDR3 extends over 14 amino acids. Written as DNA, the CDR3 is TGTGCCAGCACTGGACAGGGTGAGGACTATGGCTACACCTTC. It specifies CASTGQGEDYGYTF.

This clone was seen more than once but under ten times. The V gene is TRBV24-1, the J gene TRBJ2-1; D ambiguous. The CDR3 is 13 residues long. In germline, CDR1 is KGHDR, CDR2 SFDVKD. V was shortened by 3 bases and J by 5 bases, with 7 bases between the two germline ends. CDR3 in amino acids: CATSDPQNNEQFF. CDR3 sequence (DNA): TGTGCCACCAGTGATCCACAGAACAATGAGCAGTTCTTC.